Included here is one TCR beta chain sequence, with context. Deletions cut 5 bases from V and 2 bases from J, with 9 bases between. The CDR3 extends over 13 amino acids. The germline CDR1 and CDR2 sequences are MNHEY and SVGEGT. This entry belongs to a study of control samples from healthy donors and cancer patients. The method was immunoSEQ multiplex PCR; TCRdb's version includes in-frame clones alone and lacks a portion of them. The sample contains approximately 180,000 clones, roughly 94% of which appear only once. The sequenced sample consisted of blood. This sequence joins TRBV6-2 or TRBV6-3 and TRBJ1-2; D remains ambiguous. The source is a woman in her late teens or twenties in good health. CDR3 bases: TGTGCCAGCAGTCCCGGGGAAAACTATGGCTACACCTTC. It encodes CASSPGENYGYTF.